These 21 T cell receptor beta chains came from one sample sequenced in a study of T cell repertoires in cytomegalovirus infection. What these receptors recognize is not known. TCRdb processed the reads anew with MiXCR; each CDR3 protein has one entry. The table has approximately 270,000 distinct CDR3 sequences, roughly a fifth seen once; the top ten hold roughly 19%. Sequenced material: cultured PBMCs, taken from culture after CMV antigen stimulation. The receptors shown here come from a human donor in good health (CMV status not recorded). Some clones in this sample may be carry-over from other donors' samples.

This clonotype occurred many times. This sequence joins TRBV7-9 and TRBJ1-1; D perhaps matches TRBD1 (5 bases). CDR3 length: 13 amino acids. CDR1 is SEHNR and CDR2 is FQNEAQ in the germline V gene (reference sequence). V gave up 1 base and J gave up 6 bases, with 9 bases separating them. The CDR3 DNA is TGTGCCAGCAGCTTAGTGACAGCCGCTGAAGCTTTCTTT. Translating it yields CASSLVTAAEAFF.

The chain couples TRBV30 to TRBJ2-1, with D unclear. CDR1 is GTSNPN and CDR2 is SVGIG in the germline V gene (reference sequence). Trimming cost V 3 bases and J 4 bases, with 7 bases left between them. The CDR3 runs 12 residues. This CDR3 reads CAWRGVYNEQFF. CDR3 DNA sequence: TGTGCCTGGAGAGGAGTATACAATGAGCAGTTCTTC.

There are a few counts of this clonotype. The gene calls are TRBV7-9 and TRBJ1-2; D is unresolved. CDR1 SEHNR and CDR2 FQNEAQ come from the germline V gene (reference sequence). Trimming left V 0 bases short and J 2 bases short, with 10 bases between. The CDR3 spans 15 residues. CDR3 nucleotide sequence: TGTGCCAGCAGCTTAGCGCTGGCGTTGAACTATGGCTACACCTTC. It encodes CASSLALALNYGYTF.

The table lists this clonotype with many counts. The chain employs TRBV7-2 and TRBJ2-5, with D unresolved. Germline V gene lookup returns CDR1 SGHTA and CDR2 FQGNSA. V was clipped by 7 bases and J by 4 bases, with 16 bases between them. This CDR3 has 14 amino acids. The CDR3, as DNA: TGTGCCAGCAAAACCCCGGCCAGCGCAGAGACCCAGTACTTC. Its translation is CASKTPASAETQYF.

A few counts support this clonotype. This chain uses TRBV3-1 with TRBJ1-1, with D perhaps TRBD1 (5 bases). V was cut by 5 bases and J by 0 bases, with 16 bases left in between. Germline-derived CDR1 and CDR2 are LGHDT and YNNKEL (reference sequence). This CDR3 comprises 16 residues. The CDR3 DNA is TGTGCCAGCAGCTCGGGACGGGGAATAGTGAACACTGAAGCTTTCTTT. Translated, it gives CASSSGRGIVNTEAFF.

The chain employs TRBV6-4 and TRBJ2-1; TRBD2 aligns across 10 bases. The J segment lost 13 bases and the V segment lost 3 bases, leaving 12 bases of the junction unmatched. This CDR3 is built from 15 residues. Germline values: CDR1 MRHNA, CDR2 SNTAGT. The CDR3 region has the DNA TGTGCCAGCAGTGAATCCCCGCTAGCGGGAGACGACCAGTTCTTC. The encoded protein is CASSESPLAGDDQFF.

This clonotype showed up just a few times. The chain combines TRBV5-1 with TRBJ2-3; the D gene is possibly TRBD2 (5 bases). This CDR3 region has 16 residues. The V gene's germline CDR1 is SGHRS and CDR2 YFSETQ. Between the trimmed V and J ends, which lost 0 bases and 4 bases, there was a span of 15 bases. In DNA, the CDR3 is TGCGCCAGCAGCTTGGTGGGAGCGAGGGAGTCAGATACGCAGTATTTT. Its protein is CASSLVGARESDTQYF.

The table lists this clonotype with a few counts. The chain is built from TRBV6-2 or TRBV6-3 and TRBJ2-1; D call uncertain. CDR3 size: 15 residues. V was trimmed by 4 bases and J by 2 bases, leaving 12 bases between them. Germline V gene sequence: CDR1 MNHEY, CDR2 SVGEGT. CDR3 coding DNA: TGTGCCAGCAGTTTAGGGCCTTCCGCCTACAATGAGCAGTTCTTC. This gives the protein CASSLGPSAYNEQFF.

The sample holds a few counts of this clonotype. The chain recombines TRBV7-2 with TRBJ1-2; no reliable D call. The CDR3 consists of 14 residues. Trimming shortened V by 1 base and J by 5 bases, and 11 bases separated the two germline ends. Germline V gives CDR1 SGHTA, CDR2 FQGNSA. CDR3 protein: CASSLGPRVYGYTF. The CDR3 nucleotides are TGTGCCAGCAGCTTAGGGCCCCGGGTGTATGGCTACACCTTC.

This clonotype appeared many times. The genes are TRBV18 and TRBJ2-5; D gene uncertain. This CDR3 is 18 amino acids long. The germline V gene has CDR1 KGHSH and CDR2 LQKENI. Trimming shortened V by 2 bases and J by 5 bases, and 24 bases separated the two germline ends. In nucleotides, the CDR3 is TGTGCCAGCTCACCAAATCAAAGGGCAGTGCCTTCCGGTGAGACCCAGTACTTC. The encoded protein is CASSPNQRAVPSGETQYF.

The chain combines TRBV5-1 with TRBJ2-7, with D unresolved. Germline CDR1 and CDR2: SGHRS and YFSETQ. Trimming left V 1 base short and J 2 bases short, with 16 bases between. The CDR3 has 16 amino acids. CDR3 sequence: CASSLQIRAGAYEQYF. CDR3 sequence (DNA): TGCGCCAGCAGCTTGCAAATTCGGGCCGGAGCCTACGAGCAGTACTTC.

The chain employs TRBV7-4 and TRBJ2-5, with a tentative D call TRBD1 (5 bases). This CDR3 is 14 amino acids long. The ends were cut back, 5 bases at V and 0 bases at J, with 10 bases in the middle. The germline CDR1 and CDR2 sequences are SGHVT and SQSDAQ. The DNA for the CDR3 is TGTGCCAGCAGCGGGGCACAGTACCAAGAGACCCAGTACTTC. Translated: CASSGAQYQETQYF.

This clonotype was seen repeatedly, ten times or more. The gene calls are TRBV7-2 and TRBJ1-2, with 8 bases that match TRBD1. Unmatched junction bases numbered 7, after V lost 5 bases and J lost 8 bases. CDR1 and CDR2 from the germline V gene are SGHTA and FQGNSA. The CDR3 length is 13 residues. The CDR3 here is CASSQTGAGGYTF. Written as DNA, the CDR3 is TGTGCCAGCAGCCAGACAGGGGCCGGAGGCTACACCTTC.

This clonotype occurred a few times. The chain employs TRBV15 and TRBJ2-7, with 9 bases that match TRBD1. After removal of 0 bases from V and 2 bases from J, the junction contained 2 bases not matched to a gene. Germline assignment: CDR1 LNHNV and CDR2 YYDKDF (reference sequence). The CDR3 length is 15 residues. The CDR3 nucleotides read TGTGCCACCAGCAGAGATGGGACAGGGACCTACGAGCAGTACGTC. It yields the protein CATSRDGTGTYEQYV.

This clonotype has a handful of counts. The J gene is TRBJ2-2, the V gene TRBV11-2; D unresolved. V was shortened by 8 bases and J by 4 bases, with 8 bases between the two germline ends. Looked up from germline, CDR1 is SGHAT and CDR2 is FQNNGV. The CDR3 runs 12 residues. The DNA for the CDR3 is TGTGCCAGCCGATGGTCCACCGGGGAGCTGTTTTTT. Protein product: CASRWSTGELFF.

This rearrangement joins TRBV5-4 to TRBJ1-2; 8 positions agree with TRBD1. Germline-derived CDR1 and CDR2 are SGHNT and YYREEE (reference sequence). The CDR3 sequence is 13 residues long. J gave up 8 bases and V 4 bases, and 7 bases lay outside the gene matches. The CDR3 sequence: CASSDGQGGGYTF. CDR3 in DNA: TGTGCCAGCAGCGACGGACAGGGCGGAGGCTACACCTTC.

V gene TRBV25-1 combines with J gene TRBJ2-1, with 11 bases that match TRBD2. Germline V gene sequence: CDR1 MGHDK, CDR2 SYGVNS. V lost 2 bases, J lost 7 bases, and 4 bases stayed unmatched. The CDR3 runs 15 residues. The CDR3 region has the DNA TGTGCCAGCAGTGAACGACTAGCGGGATTGAATGAGCAGTTCTTC. It codes for CASSERLAGLNEQFF.

The CDR3 nucleotides read TGTGCCAGCAGTTCCTCGGACAAGAACAATCAGCCCCAGCATTTT. Residues: CASSSSDKNNQPQHF. This chain links TRBV12-3 or TRBV12-4 with TRBJ1-5; maybe TRBD1 (5 bases). V gave up 4 bases and J gave up 3 bases, with 13 bases separating them. The CDR3 loop spans 15 amino acids.

In its sample, this clonotype was seen once. The CDR3 bases are TGTGCCAGCAGCCGCCTTGGACTAGGGATGGGTGAGCAGTTCTTC. Translation gives CASSRLGLGMGEQFF. The gene calls are TRBV11-1 and TRBJ2-1, with 7 positions matching TRBD2. With V trimmed by 5 bases and J by 9 bases, 13 bases remained unmatched. The CDR3 consists of 15 residues. Per the germline V gene, CDR1 is SGHAT and CDR2 is FQDESV (reference sequence).

The table lists this clonotype with many counts. The chain couples TRBV7-2 to TRBJ1-4; TRBD1 matches at 8 bases. The CDR3 runs to 14 residues. Germline CDR1 and CDR2: SGHTA and FQGNSA. The V gene end was trimmed by 5 bases and the J gene end by 8 bases; junction bases not matched to a gene: 7. CDR3 sequence reads: CASSPWTGWEKLFF. For the CDR3, the DNA is TGTGCCAGCAGCCCGTGGACAGGGTGGGAAAAACTGTTTTTT. The whole variable domain, filled in from reference TRBV7-2 and TRBJ1-4, reads GAGVSQSPSNKVTEKGKDVELRCDPISGHTALYWYRQSLGQGLEFLIYFQGNSAPDKSGLPSDRFSAERTGGSVSTLTIQRTQQEDSAVYLCASSPWTGWEKLFFGSGTQLSVL.

This clonotype has a handful of counts. The chain carries TRBV12-3 or TRBV12-4 and TRBJ1-1, with no clear D. Trimming removed 1 base at V and 11 bases at J, with 11 bases between. The CDR3 consists of 12 residues. The CDR3 region is CASSLGSDRAFF. CDR3 DNA sequence: TGTGCCAGCAGTTTAGGGTCAGATCGGGCTTTCTTT.